The TCR beta chain under discussion was sequenced for a study of blood T cell repertoires in COVID-19. Looking at the study overall: The United States, Italy and Spain were the sources of the acute and convalescent COVID-19 samples. T cells, B-cell-depleted T cells, or PBMCs supplied cDNA or gDNA.

V lost 3 bases and J 1 base, leaving 13 bases between the germline ends. This CDR3 has 14 amino acids. CDR1 and CDR2 (germline): GTSNPN, SVGIG (reference sequence). In the original processing: Counts of nucleated cells, estimated from reference gene primer amplification, were obtained. This table comes from immunoSEQ multiplex PCR, and its TCRdb copy is limited to in-frame clones, with some not included. That table furnishes V, J and clone size, whereas the DNA furnished D and trimming. This table has nearly 350,000 clones, almost 90% appearing once. The sample was peripheral blood. The V gene is TRBV30, the J gene TRBJ2-7; D is undetermined. The TCR originated in a woman in her 70s with COVID-19, enrolled during active disease. The CDR3 coding sequence is TGTGCCTGGAGGACTCCGGGTCTTTCCTACGAGCAGTACTTC. It encodes CAWRTPGLSYEQYF.